This TCR beta chain was found in a study of blood T cell repertoires in COVID-19. Background on the study: Specimens from acute and convalescent COVID-19 originated in the United States, Italy and Spain. T cells, B-cell-depleted T cells, or PBMCs provided the cDNA or gDNA that served as material.

The trim removed 4 bases at V and 4 bases at J, leaving 3 bases unmatched. The germline V gene encodes CDR1 SGHDN and CDR2 FVKESK. CDR3 length: 13 residues. Using immunoSEQ multiplex PCR, the repertoire was profiled, and TCRdb retains in-frame clones only, with some absent. Among around 200,000 clones listed, 88% were seen once. This clonotype was sampled from a young man with acute or convalescent COVID-19. Sequenced: peripheral blood. J is TRBJ1-2 and V is TRBV14; 7 bases are shared with TRBD1. The CDR3 region has the DNA TGTGCCAGCAGCCTGGGACAGATCTATGGCTACACCTTC. Translating it yields CASSLGQIYGYTF.